This record concerns one TCR beta chain sequence. TCRdb reprocessed the 5' RACE reads via MiXCR and lists one record per CDR3 protein. This table holds 100,000 or so distinct CDR3 sequences, less than 15% found once. V was pared by 4 bases and J by 4 bases, with 23 bases between. The germline CDR1 and CDR2 sequences are MGHDK and SYGVNS. The CDR3 loop spans 19 amino acids. The data were obtained in a study of early T cells in non-severe SARS-CoV-2 infection. The receptor comes from an adult who was a healthcare worker with PCR-confirmed SARS-CoV-2 infection or an uninfected control (not recorded which). The chain recombines TRBV25-1 with TRBJ2-6; tentative D call: TRBD2 (6 bases). Source material: whole blood. The CDR3 bases are TGTGCCAGCAGTGGAAGGGCGGGACTCGGTCAAGTCGGGGCCAACGTCCTGACTTTC. The encoded protein is CASSGRAGLGQVGANVLTF.